This paragraph covers one T cell receptor (beta chain) sequence. Its antigen is still unknown. It was through 5'RACE template switching that TCR cDNA was made, with a universal primer site and UMIs added. Each CDR3 protein gets one entry after TCRdb re-called the 5' RACE reads with MiXCR. In the table there are under 600,000 distinct CDR3 sequences, approximately 12% of which are singletons. The data were taken from a study of T cells after yellow fever vaccination. Findings and limits, study-wide: Peak timing came faster in the weaker secondary response, day 5 versus 15.

Germline V gene sequence: CDR1 MNHEY, CDR2 SMNVEV (reference sequence). CDR3 length: 15 residues. J lost 1 base, V lost 5 bases, and 6 bases had no gene match. The TCR originated in a man aged 25 to 45 who received the YFV17D yellow fever vaccine. This specimen was PBMCs, taken on the day of the yellow fever booster vaccination. This chain uses TRBV27 with TRBJ2-7; TRBD2 aligns across 9 bases. The CDR3 loop reads CASSRGTSPSYEQYF. DNA of the CDR3: TGTGCCAGCAGTAGAGGGACTAGCCCATCCTACGAGCAGTACTTC.